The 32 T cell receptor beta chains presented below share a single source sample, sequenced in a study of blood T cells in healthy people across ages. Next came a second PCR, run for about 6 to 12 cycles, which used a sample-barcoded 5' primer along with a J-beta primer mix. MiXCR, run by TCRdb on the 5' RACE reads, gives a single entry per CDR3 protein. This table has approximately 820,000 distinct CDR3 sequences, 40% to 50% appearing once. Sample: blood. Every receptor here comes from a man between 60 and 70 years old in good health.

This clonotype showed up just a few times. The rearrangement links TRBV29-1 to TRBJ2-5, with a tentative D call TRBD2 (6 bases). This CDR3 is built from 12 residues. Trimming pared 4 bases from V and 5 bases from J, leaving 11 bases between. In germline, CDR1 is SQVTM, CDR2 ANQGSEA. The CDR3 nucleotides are TGCAGCGTTGGACTAGATGGGGAGACCCAGTACTTC. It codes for CSVGLDGETQYF.

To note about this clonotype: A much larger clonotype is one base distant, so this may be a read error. DNA of the CDR3: TGCGCCAGCAGCCAAGATCCGGGATACGACTCTGGGGCCAACGTCCTGACTTTC. Translating it yields CASSQDPGYDSGANVLTF. The chain links TRBV4-3 to TRBJ2-6; D possibly corresponds to TRBD2 (5 bases). This CDR3 is built from 18 residues. V was trimmed by 0 bases and J by 0 bases, leaving 12 bases between them. Germline CDR1 LGHNA, CDR2 YSLEER.

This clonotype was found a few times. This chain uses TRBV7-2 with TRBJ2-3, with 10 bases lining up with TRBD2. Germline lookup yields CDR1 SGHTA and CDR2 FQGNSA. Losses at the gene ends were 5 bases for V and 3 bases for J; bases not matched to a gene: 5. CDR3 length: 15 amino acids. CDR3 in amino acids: CASSPPSGGTDTQYF. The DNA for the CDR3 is TGTGCCAGCAGCCCTCCTAGCGGGGGAACAGATACGCAGTATTTT.

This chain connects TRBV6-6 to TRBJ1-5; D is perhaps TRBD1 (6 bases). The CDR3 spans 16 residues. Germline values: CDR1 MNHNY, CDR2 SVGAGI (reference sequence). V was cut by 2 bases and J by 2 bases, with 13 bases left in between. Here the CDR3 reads CASSYGQGYRNQPQHF. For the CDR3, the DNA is TGTGCCAGCAGTTACGGGCAGGGGTATCGCAATCAGCCCCAGCATTTT.

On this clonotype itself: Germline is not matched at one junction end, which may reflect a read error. CDR3 in DNA: TGTGTCAGCAGTAAGGACAGGGTCTACTATGGCTACACCTTC. It is translated as CVSSKDRVYYGYTF. The chain has TRBV12-3 or TRBV12-4 and TRBJ1-2; TRBD1 aligns across 8 bases. The CDR3 contains 14 residues.

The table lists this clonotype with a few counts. The CDR3 spells CASSLTGAADYGYTF. The CDR3 nucleotides read TGTGCCAGCAGTCTAACAGGGGCTGCGGACTATGGCTACACCTTC. The gene calls are TRBV6-1 and TRBJ1-2; 7 nucleotides match TRBD1. The junction had 9 bases not matched to a gene; V was cut back by 5 bases and J by 3 bases. This CDR3 has 15 residues. CDR1 and CDR2 (germline): MNHNS, SASEGT.

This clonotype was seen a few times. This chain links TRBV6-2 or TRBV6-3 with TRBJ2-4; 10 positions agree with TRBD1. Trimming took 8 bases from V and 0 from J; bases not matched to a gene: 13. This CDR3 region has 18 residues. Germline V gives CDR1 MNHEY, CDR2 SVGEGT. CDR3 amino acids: CASSPGTGERLAKNIQYF. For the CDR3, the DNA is TGTGCCAGCTCCCCCGGGACAGGGGAGCGTCTAGCCAAAAACATTCAGTACTTC.

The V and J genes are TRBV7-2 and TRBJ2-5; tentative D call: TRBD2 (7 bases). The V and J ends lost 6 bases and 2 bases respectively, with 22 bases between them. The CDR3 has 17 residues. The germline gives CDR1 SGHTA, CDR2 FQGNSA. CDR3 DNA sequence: TGTGCCAGCAGGGACGGGCTCGGGGGGCGCATGCAAGAGACCCAGTACTTC. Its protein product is CASRDGLGGRMQETQYF. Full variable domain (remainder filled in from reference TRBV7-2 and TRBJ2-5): GAGVSQSPSNKVTEKGKDVELRCDPISGHTALYWYRQSLGQGLEFLIYFQGNSAPDKSGLPSDRFSAERTGGSVSTLTIQRTQQEDSAVYLCASRDGLGGRMQETQYFGPGTRLLVL.

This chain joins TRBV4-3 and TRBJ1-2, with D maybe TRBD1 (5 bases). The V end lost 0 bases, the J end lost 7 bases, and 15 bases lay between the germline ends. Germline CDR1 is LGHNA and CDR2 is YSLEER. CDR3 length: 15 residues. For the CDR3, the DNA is TGCGCCAGCAGCCAAGAAATGGGCAGGGAGGGTGGCTACACCTTC. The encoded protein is CASSQEMGREGGYTF.

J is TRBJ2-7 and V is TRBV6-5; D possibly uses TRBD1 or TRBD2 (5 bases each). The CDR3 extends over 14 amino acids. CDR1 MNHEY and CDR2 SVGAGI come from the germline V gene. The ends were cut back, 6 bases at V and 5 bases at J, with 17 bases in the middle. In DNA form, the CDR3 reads TGTGCCAGCAGCGCCCGCTCTAGCAGGGACGAGCAGTACTTC. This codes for CASSARSSRDEQYF.

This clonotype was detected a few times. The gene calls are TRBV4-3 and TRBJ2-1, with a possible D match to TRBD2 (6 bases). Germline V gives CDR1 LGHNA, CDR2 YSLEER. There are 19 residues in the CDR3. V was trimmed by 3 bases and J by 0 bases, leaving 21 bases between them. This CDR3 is CASSQSPWAGTYSYNEQFF. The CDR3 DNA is TGCGCCAGCAGCCAGTCACCCTGGGCCGGGACTTACTCCTACAATGAGCAGTTCTTC.

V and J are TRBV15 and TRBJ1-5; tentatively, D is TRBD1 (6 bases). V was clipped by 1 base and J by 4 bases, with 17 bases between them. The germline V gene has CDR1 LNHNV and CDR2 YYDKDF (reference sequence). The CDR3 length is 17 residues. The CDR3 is CATSRAGERTWNQPQHF. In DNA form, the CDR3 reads TGTGCCACCAGCAGAGCAGGGGAGCGTACTTGGAATCAGCCCCAGCATTTT.

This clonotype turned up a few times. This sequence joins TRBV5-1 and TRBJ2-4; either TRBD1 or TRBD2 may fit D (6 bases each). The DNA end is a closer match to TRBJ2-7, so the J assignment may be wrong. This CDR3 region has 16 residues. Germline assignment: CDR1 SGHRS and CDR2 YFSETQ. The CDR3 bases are TGCGCCAGCAGCGCATTGAAGGGGGGCCGTCATAGCGAGCAGTACTTC. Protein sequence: CASSALKGGRHSEQYF.

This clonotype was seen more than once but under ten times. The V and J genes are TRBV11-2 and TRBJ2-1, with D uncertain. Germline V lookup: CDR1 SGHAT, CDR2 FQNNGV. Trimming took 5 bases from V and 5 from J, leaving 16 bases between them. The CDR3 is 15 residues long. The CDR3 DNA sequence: TGTGCCAGCAGCCAAGGGATGGGGATTGACAATGAGCAGTTCTTC. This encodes CASSQGMGIDNEQFF.

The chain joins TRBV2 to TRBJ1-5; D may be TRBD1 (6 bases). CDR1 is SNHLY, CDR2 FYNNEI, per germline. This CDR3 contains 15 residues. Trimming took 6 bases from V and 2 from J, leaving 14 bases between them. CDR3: CASSNRAVGNQPQHF. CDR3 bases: TGTGCCAGCAGCAACAGGGCGGTTGGCAATCAGCCCCAGCATTTT. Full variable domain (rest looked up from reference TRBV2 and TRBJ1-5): EPEVTQTPSHQVTQMGQEVILRCVPISNHLYFYWYRQILGQKVEFLVSFYNNEISEKSEIFDDQFSVERPDGSNFTLKIRSTKLEDSAMYFCASSNRAVGNQPQHFGDGTRLSIL.

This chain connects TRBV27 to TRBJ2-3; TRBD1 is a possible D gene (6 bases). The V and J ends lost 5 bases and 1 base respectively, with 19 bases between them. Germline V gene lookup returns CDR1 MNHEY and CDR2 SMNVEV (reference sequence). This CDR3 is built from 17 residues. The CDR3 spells CASSPLSAGVGTDTQYF. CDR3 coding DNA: TGTGCCAGCAGTCCGCTGTCGGCAGGGGTGGGCACAGATACGCAGTATTTT.

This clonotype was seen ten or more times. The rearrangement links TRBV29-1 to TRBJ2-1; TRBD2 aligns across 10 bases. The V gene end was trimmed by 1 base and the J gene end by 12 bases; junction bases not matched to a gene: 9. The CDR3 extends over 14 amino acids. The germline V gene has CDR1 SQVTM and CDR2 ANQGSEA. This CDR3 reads CSVEVEAGGLGQFF. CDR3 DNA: TGCAGCGTTGAAGTGGAAGCGGGGGGGCTTGGGCAGTTCTTC.

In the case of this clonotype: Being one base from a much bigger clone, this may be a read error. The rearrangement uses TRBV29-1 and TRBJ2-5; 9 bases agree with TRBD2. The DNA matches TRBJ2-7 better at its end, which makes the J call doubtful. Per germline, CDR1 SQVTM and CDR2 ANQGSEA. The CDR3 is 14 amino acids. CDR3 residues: CSVGMSGRPYEQYF. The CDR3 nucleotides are TGCAGCGTGGGTATGAGCGGGAGGCCCTACGAGCAGTACTTC.

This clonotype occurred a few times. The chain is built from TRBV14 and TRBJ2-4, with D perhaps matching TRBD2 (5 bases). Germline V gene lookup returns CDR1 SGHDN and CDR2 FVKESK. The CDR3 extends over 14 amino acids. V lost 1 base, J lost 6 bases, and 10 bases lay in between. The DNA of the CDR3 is TGTGCCAGCAGCCAAGGGACTCCCGGAAACATTCAGTACTTC. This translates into CASSQGTPGNIQYF.

As DNA, the CDR3 is TGTGCCAGCAGGCAGCGGGGCCGCGCCTACAATGAGCAGTACTTC. Translating gives CASRQRGRAYNEQYF. This chain uses TRBV6-5 with TRBJ2-5, with 7 bases that match TRBD2. There are 15 residues in the CDR3. The germline CDR1 and CDR2 sequences are MNHEY and SVGAGI. J was trimmed by 11 bases and V by 6 bases; bases with no gene match: 18.

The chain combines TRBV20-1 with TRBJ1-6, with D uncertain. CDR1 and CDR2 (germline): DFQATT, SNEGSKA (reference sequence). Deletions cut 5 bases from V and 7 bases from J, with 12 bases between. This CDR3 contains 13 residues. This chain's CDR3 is CSADRGTNSPLHF. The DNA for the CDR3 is TGCAGTGCTGATCGGGGAACGAATTCACCCCTCCACTTT.

CDR3 residues: CASTGQVKKGSGANVLTF. DNA for the CDR3: TGTGCCAGTACGGGACAGGTTAAAAAAGGATCTGGGGCCAACGTCCTGACTTTC. The J gene is TRBJ2-6, the V gene TRBV19; 8 bases align to TRBD1. The V and J ends lost 7 bases and 1 base, in that order; junction bases with no gene match: 12. In germline, CDR1 is LNHDA, CDR2 SQIVND (reference sequence). CDR3 length equals 18 residues.

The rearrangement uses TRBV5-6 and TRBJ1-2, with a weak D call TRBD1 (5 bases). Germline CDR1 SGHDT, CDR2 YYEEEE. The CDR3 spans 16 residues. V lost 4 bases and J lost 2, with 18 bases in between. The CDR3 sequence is CASSAHQGYLNYGYTF. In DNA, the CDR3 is TGTGCCAGCAGCGCCCATCAGGGCTACCTGAACTATGGCTACACCTTC.

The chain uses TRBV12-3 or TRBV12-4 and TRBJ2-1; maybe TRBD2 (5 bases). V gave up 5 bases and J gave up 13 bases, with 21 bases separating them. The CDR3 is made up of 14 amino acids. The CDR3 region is CASSAALQEETQFF. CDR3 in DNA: TGTGCCAGCAGTGCCGCCCTTCAGGAGGAGACCCAGTTCTTC.

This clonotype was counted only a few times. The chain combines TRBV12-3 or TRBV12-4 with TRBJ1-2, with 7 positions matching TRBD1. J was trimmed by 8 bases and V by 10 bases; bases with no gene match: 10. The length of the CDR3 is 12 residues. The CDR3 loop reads CATTLTGLGYTF. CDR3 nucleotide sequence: TGTGCCACCACTTTGACAGGGCTCGGCTACACCTTC.

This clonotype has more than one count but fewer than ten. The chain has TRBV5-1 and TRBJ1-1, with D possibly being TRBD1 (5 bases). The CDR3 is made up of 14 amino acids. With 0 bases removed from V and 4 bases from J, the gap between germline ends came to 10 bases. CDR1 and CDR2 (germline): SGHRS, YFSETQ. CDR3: CASSLAAGRTEAFF. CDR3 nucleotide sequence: TGCGCCAGCAGCTTGGCGGCAGGGCGCACTGAAGCTTTCTTT.

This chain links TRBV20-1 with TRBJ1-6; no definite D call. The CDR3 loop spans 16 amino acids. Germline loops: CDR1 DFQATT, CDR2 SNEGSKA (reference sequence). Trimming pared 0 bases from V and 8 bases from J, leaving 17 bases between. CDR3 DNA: TGCAGTGCTAGAGATTTCCGGGGAGCGGGAGATTCACCCCTCCACTTT. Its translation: CSARDFRGAGDSPLHF.

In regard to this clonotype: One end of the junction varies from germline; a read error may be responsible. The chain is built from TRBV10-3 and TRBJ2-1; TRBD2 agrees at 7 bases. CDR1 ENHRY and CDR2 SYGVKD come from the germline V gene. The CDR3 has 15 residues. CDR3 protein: CAISESAIGEGERFF. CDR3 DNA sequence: TGTGCCATCAGTGAGTCGGCCATCGGGGAGGGTGAGCGGTTCTTC.

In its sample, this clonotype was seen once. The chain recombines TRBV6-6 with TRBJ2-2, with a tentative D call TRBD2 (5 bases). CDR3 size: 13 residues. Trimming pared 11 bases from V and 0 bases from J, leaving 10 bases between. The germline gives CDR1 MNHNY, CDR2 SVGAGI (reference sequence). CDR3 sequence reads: CAGWTPNTGELFF. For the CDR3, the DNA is TGTGCCGGATGGACTCCGAACACCGGGGAGCTGTTTTTT.

The CDR3 is CASSSKRGHNEKLFF. The CDR3 DNA reads as TGTGCCAGCAGCTCCAAACGCGGGCACAATGAAAAACTGTTTTTT. The chain employs TRBV7-4 and TRBJ1-4; D remains ambiguous. Trimming took 4 bases from V and 5 from J, leaving 14 bases between them. Germline V CDR1 and CDR2: SGHVT, SQSDAQ. The CDR3 is 15 residues long.

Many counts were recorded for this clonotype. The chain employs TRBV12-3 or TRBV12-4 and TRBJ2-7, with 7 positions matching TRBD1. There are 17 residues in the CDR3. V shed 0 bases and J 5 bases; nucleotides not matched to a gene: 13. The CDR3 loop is CASSLANRGDYGDEQYF. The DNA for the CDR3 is TGTGCCAGCAGTTTAGCGAACAGGGGCGACTATGGGGACGAGCAGTACTTC.

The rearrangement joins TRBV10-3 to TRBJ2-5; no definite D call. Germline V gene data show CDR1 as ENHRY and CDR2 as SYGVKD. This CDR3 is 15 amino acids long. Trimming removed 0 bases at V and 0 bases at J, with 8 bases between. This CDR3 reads CAISESAADQETQYF. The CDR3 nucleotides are TGTGCCATCAGTGAGTCGGCGGCGGACCAAGAGACCCAGTACTTC.